The present TCR beta chain was sequenced within a study of T cells in Graves' hyperthyroidism and ophthalmopathy. Whole-study results and caveats: Most thyroid clonotypes with frequency above 0.001 were detected in blood.

There are many counts of this clonotype. What it recognizes is unknown. Amplification targeted TCR beta CDR3 regions from RNA transcripts. First-round RT-PCR with HTBI primers amplified the TCR CDR3 region. TCRdb reprocessed the multiplex PCR reads via MiXCR and lists one record per CDR3 protein. The sample lists approximately 870,000 distinct CDR3 sequences; approximately 40% were seen once. Germline V lookup: CDR1 SGHNT, CDR2 YYREEE (reference sequence). Trimming took 8 bases from V and 6 from J; bases not matched to a gene: 10. CDR3 size: 14 residues. The receptor was derived from a man between 18 and 35 years old with Graves' hyperthyroidism. The rearrangement links TRBV5-4 to TRBJ1-3; 8 bases are shared with TRBD1. Sequenced material: blood. The CDR3 loop reads CASRQGPSSNTIYF. The CDR3 DNA reads as TGTGCCAGTCGACAGGGGCCCTCCTCAAACACCATATATTTT.